The entry below gives a single T cell receptor beta chain sequence along with its context. Its matching antigen is unknown. This record belongs to a study of cytomegalovirus exposure and HLA in healthy donors. Points from the study as a whole: An analysis done earlier found most TCR beta V segments productive about 87% or about 30% of the time. Common viral pathogens (according to a later analysis) appeared linked to several of the most significant clusters. Trimming of TCR beta V- and J-genes showed a link, identified in a later analysis, to a missense DCLRE1C variant.

Germline V gene lookup returns CDR1 MDHEN and CDR2 SYDVKM. Deletions cut 2 bases from V and 5 bases from J, with 16 bases between. The CDR3 consists of 15 residues. PCR was performed using 60 Vbeta and 13 Jbeta primers. The data were produced by immunoSEQ multiplex PCR, yet TCRdb's version contains in-frame clones alone and is incomplete. Among 100,000 to 150,000 clones listed, roughly 74% were seen once. The sequence derives from a man aged 35-49 years in good health and CMV-seronegative. What was sequenced was PBMCs. V gene TRBV28 combines with J gene TRBJ2-7, with D possibly being TRBD2 (5 bases). The CDR3 sequence is CASSLKLRAGDEQYF. Here the CDR3 DNA reads TGTGCCAGCAGTTTAAAATTGAGGGCCGGGGACGAGCAGTACTTC.